This entry describes one T cell receptor beta chain. The antigen is not known. These data are taken from a study of CXCR3-negative and CXCR3-positive naive CD8 T cells. Study background: Each library gave roughly 1.4 +/- 0.3 million of approximately 130 million TRB reads. Study-level findings and limits: Within a donor, both naive subsets shared TRBV-TRBJ usage, unlike memory cells. Hydrophobicity was higher for TRB CDR3s found in CXCR3-positive naive cells than in CXCR3-negative naive cells.

CDR1 is SGHDN and CDR2 is FVKESK in the germline V gene. The CDR3 runs 12 residues. Via 5' RACE with UMI labels, TRB cDNA libraries were prepared. For each CDR3 protein, TCRdb gives one entry from its re-call of the 5' RACE reads, without DNA. This sample's table has 100,000 to 150,000 distinct CDR3 sequences. The J gene is TRBJ1-3, the V gene TRBV14. The receptor's source is a human donor in good health. Some clones in this sample may be carry-over from other donors' samples. The sequenced material came from naive CXCR3+ CD8+ T cells from blood. The subset was: CD45RO-CCR7+CD27+CD95- naive CD8+ T cells expressing CXCR3 (TNR3+). CDR3 sequence reads: CASIQYGNTIYF.